This TCR beta chain stems from a study of Ad26.COV2.S vaccination and SARS-CoV-2 variants. The treatment was: about 20 received Ad26.COV2.S at low or high dose, single or two shots; about five received placebo; per-sample allocation not given. The investigators took samples on day 63 after the first vaccine or placebo injection. Some clones are missing from TCRdb's copy, which holds only in-frame ones; the method was immunoSEQ multiplex PCR. The table records around 340,000 clones, approximately 90% of them present only once. The CDR3 length is 13 residues. V dropped 2 bases and J dropped 1 base, with 5 bases sitting between them. Germline V gives CDR1 LNHDA, CDR2 SQIVND (reference sequence).

The rearrangement links TRBV19 to TRBJ1-1; D uncertain. The receptor was isolated from a person aged 18 to 59 who received the Ad26.COV2.S COVID-19 vaccine or a placebo. The specimen comprised peripheral blood, sampled in a trial of Ad26.COV2.S vaccine versus placebo. In DNA form, the CDR3 reads TGTGCCAGTAGTATAACGACGAACACTGAAGCTTTCTTT. It codes for CASSITTNTEAFF.